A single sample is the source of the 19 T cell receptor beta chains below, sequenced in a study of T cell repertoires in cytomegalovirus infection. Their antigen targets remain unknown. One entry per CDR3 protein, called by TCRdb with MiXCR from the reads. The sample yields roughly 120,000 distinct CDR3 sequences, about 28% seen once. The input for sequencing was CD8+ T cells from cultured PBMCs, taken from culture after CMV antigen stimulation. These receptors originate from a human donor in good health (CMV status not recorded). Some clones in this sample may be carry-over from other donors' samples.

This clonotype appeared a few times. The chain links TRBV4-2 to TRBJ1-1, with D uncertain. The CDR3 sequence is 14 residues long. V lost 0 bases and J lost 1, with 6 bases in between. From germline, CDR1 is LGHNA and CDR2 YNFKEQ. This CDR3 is CASSQEEQNTEAFF. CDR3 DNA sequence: TGTGCCAGCAGCCAAGAAGAACAGAACACTGAAGCTTTCTTT.

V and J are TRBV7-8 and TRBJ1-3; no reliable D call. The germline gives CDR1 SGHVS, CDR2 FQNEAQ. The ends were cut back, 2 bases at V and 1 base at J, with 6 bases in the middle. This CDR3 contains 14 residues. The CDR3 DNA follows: TGTGCCAGCAGCTTATGGGGATCTGGAAACACCATATATTTT. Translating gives CASSLWGSGNTIYF.

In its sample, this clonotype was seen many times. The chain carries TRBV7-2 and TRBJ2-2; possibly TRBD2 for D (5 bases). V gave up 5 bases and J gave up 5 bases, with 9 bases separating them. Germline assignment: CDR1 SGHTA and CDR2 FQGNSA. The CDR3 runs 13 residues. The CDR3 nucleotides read TGTGCCAGCAGCATCGGACTTACCGGGGAGCTGTTTTTT. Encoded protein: CASSIGLTGELFF.

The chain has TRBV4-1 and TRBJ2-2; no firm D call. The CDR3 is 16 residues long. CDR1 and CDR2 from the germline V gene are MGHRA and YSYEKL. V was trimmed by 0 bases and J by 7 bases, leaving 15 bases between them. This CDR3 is CASSQDGSSMGGELFF. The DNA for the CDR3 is TGCGCCAGCAGCCAAGATGGTAGCTCCATGGGCGGGGAGCTGTTTTTT.

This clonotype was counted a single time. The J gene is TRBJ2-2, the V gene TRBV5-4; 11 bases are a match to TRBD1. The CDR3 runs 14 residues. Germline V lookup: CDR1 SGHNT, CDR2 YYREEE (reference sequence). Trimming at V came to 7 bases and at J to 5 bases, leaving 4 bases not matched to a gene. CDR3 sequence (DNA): TGTGCCAGCGGAGGACAGGGGGCGACCGGGGAGCTGTTTTTT. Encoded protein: CASGGQGATGELFF.

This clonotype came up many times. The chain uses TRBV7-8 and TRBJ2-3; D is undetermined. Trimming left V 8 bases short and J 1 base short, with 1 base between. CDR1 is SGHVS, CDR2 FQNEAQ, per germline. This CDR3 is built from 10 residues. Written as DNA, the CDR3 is TGTGCCAGCGGCACAGATACGCAGTATTTT. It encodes CASGTDTQYF.

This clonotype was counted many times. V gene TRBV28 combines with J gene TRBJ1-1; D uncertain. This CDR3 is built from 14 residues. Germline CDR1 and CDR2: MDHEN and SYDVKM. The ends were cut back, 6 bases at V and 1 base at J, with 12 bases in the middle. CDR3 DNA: TGTGCCAGCAGCTTCTTTTTATCGAACACTGAAGCTTTCTTT. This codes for CASSFFLSNTEAFF.

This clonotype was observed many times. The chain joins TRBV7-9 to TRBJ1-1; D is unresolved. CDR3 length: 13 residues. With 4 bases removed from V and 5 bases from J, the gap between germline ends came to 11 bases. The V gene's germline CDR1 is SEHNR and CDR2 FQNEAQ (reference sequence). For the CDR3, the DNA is TGTGCCAGCAGCTATGGGCCGGAGACTGAAGCTTTCTTT. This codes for CASSYGPETEAFF.

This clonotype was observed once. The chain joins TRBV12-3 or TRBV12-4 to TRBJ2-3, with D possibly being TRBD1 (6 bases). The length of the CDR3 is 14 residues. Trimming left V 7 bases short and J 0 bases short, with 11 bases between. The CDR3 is CASKGVPSTDTQYF. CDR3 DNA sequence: TGTGCCAGCAAGGGGGTGCCTAGCACAGATACGCAGTATTTT.

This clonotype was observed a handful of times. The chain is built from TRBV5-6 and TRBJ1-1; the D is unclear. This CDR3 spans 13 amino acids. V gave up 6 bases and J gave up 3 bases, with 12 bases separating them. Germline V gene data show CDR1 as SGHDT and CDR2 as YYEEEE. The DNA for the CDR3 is TGTGCCAGCAACCCAGGAGGGTACACTGAAGCTTTCTTT. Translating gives CASNPGGYTEAFF.

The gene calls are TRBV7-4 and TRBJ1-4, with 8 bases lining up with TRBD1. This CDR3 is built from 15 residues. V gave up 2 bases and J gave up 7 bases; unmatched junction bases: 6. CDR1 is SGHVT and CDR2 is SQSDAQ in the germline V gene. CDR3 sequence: CASSLIVDRVEKLFF. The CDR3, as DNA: TGTGCCAGCAGCTTAATTGTGGACAGGGTTGAAAAACTGTTTTTT.

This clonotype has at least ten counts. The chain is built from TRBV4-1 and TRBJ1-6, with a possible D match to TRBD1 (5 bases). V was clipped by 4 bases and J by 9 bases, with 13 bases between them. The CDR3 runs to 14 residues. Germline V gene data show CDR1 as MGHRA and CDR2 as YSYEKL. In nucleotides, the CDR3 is TGCGCCAGCAGCCCTACGGACGGGGCTTCACCCCTCCACTTT. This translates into CASSPTDGASPLHF.

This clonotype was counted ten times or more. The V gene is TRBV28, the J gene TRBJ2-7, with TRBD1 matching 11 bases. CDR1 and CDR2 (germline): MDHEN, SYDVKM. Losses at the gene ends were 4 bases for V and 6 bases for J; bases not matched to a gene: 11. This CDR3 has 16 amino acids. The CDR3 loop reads CASSSPSGQGVIEQYF. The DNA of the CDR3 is TGTGCCAGCAGTTCACCGTCGGGACAGGGGGTAATCGAGCAGTACTTC.

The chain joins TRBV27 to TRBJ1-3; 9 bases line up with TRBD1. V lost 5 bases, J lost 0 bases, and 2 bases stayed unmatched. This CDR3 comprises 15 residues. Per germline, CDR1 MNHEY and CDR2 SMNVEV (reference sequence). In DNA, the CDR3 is TGTGCCAGCAGTACAGGGGGCTTCTCTGGAAACACCATATATTTT. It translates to CASSTGGFSGNTIYF.

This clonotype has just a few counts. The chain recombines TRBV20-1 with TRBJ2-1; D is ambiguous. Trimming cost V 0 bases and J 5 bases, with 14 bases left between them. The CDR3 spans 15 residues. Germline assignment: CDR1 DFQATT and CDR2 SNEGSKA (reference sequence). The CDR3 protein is CSARDLPYVDNEQFF. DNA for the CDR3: TGCAGTGCTAGAGATCTCCCGTATGTAGACAATGAGCAGTTCTTC.

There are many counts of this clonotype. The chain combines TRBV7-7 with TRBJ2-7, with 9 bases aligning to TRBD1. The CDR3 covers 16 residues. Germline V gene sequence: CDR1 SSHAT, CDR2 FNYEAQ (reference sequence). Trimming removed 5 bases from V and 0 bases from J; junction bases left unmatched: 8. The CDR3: CASSLGGQGSSYEQYF. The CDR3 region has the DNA TGTGCCAGCAGCCTGGGAGGACAGGGGAGCTCCTACGAGCAGTACTTC.

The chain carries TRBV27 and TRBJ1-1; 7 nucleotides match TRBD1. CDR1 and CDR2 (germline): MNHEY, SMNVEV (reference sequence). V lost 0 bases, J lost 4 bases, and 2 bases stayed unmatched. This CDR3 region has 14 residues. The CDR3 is CASSLSQGGTEAFF. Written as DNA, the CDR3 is TGTGCCAGCAGTTTATCCCAGGGGGGCACTGAAGCTTTCTTT.

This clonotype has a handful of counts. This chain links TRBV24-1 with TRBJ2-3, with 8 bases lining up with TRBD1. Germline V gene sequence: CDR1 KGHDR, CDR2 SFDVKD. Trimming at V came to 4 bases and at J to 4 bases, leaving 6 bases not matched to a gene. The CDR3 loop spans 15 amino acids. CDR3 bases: TGTGCCACCAGTGACCCAGAGACAGGGGCAGATACGCAGTATTTT. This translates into CATSDPETGADTQYF.

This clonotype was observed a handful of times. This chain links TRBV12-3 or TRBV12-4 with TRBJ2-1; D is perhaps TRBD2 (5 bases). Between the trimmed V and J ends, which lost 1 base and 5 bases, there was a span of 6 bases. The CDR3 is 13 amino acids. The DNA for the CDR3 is TGTGCCAGCAGTTTAGGACTACACAATGAGCAGTTCTTC. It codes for CASSLGLHNEQFF.